A single sample is the source of the 16 T cell receptor beta chains below, sequenced in a study of early stage breast cancer tumors. The repertoire was sequenced with immunoSEQ multiplex PCR; TCRdb's copy has only in-frame clones and lacks some. The table includes 9,500 to 10,000 clones, 78% detected once. Sequencing input: normal breast tissue next to the tumor. All receptors come from a person aged 35-49 years with breast cancer.

The gene calls are TRBV27 and TRBJ1-5; D possibly corresponds to TRBD1 (6 bases). This CDR3 contains 14 residues. V gave up 2 bases and J gave up 6 bases, with 11 bases separating them. CDR1 MNHEY and CDR2 SMNVEV come from the germline V gene (reference sequence). CDR3: CASSLEGGGQPQHF. The DNA of the CDR3 is TGTGCCAGCAGTTTAGAGGGGGGAGGTCAGCCCCAGCATTTT.

This clone showed up just a few times. CDR3 sequence: CASLTPTYEQYF. Here the CDR3 DNA reads TGTGCCAGCTTAACTCCCACCTACGAGCAGTACTTC. The V call is TRBV2, the J call TRBJ2-7; D not resolved. CDR1 SNHLY and CDR2 FYNNEI come from the germline V gene. The V end was cut by 8 bases, the J end by 2 bases, with 10 bases between. The CDR3 sequence is 12 residues long.

The rearrangement links TRBV19 to TRBJ2-2; no reliable D call. Trimming shortened V by 3 bases and J by 8 bases, and 13 bases separated the two germline ends. This CDR3 contains 14 residues. The germline V gene has CDR1 LNHDA and CDR2 SQIVND (reference sequence). This CDR3 reads CASSIVGIKGELFF. The CDR3 nucleotides are TGTGCCAGTAGTATTGTGGGCATTAAGGGGGAGCTGTTTTTT.

The CDR3 nucleotides are TGTGCCATCAGTGAGGGGATCCCCGGGACAGACAATCAGCCCCAGCATTTT. Amino acids: CAISEGIPGTDNQPQHF. The chain links TRBV10-3 to TRBJ1-5; 7 nucleotides match TRBD1. Germline assignment: CDR1 ENHRY and CDR2 SYGVKD. V shed 2 bases and J 3 bases; nucleotides not matched to a gene: 10. This CDR3 region has 17 residues.

This clone was counted only a few times. V and J are TRBV6-5 and TRBJ1-2; D unclear. The CDR3 contains 13 residues. The V gene lost 11 bases and the J gene lost 3 bases, with 16 bases spanning the gap. In germline, CDR1 is MNHEY, CDR2 SVGAGI. CDR3 bases: TGTGCCTCCCGAAGGGAGAGGGACTATGGCTACACCTTC. This translates into CASRRERDYGYTF.

V and J are TRBV19 and TRBJ2-1; no firm D call. V lost 7 bases, J lost 2 bases, and 9 bases lay in between. In germline, CDR1 is LNHDA, CDR2 SQIVND (reference sequence). The CDR3 loop spans 13 amino acids. CDR3 DNA: TGTGCCAGTACCCCCGGGCCCTACAATGAGCAGTTCTTC. This gives the protein CASTPGPYNEQFF.

This clone was detected only a few times. The V and J genes are TRBV7-3 and TRBJ2-1; a weak D match, TRBD1 (6 bases). The CDR3 contains 17 residues. Germline-derived CDR1 and CDR2 are SGHTA and FQGTGA. V lost 5 bases and J lost 8, with 25 bases in between. CDR3 coding DNA: TGTGCCAGCAGCATAGCCCCCAGGGGCGGTGGATTGGATGAGCAGTTCTTC. Its translation is CASSIAPRGGGLDEQFF.

V and J are TRBV5-8 and TRBJ1-2; tentatively, D is TRBD1 (5 bases). Germline V gene data show CDR1 as SGHTS and CDR2 as YDEGEE. With 6 bases removed from V and 6 bases from J, the gap between germline ends came to 18 bases. The CDR3 has 14 residues. The CDR3 nucleotides are TGTGCCAGCAACCTGTGGGGGGGTGAAGATGGCTACACCTTC. It translates to CASNLWGGEDGYTF.

The gene calls are TRBV27 and TRBJ2-7; 9 positions match TRBD1. The CDR3 totals 15 residues. Trimming took 6 bases from V and 4 from J; bases not matched to a gene: 10. The germline V gene encodes CDR1 MNHEY and CDR2 SMNVEV (reference sequence). CDR3 protein: CASSPGQGKGYEQYF. CDR3 nucleotide sequence: TGTGCCAGCAGCCCGGGACAGGGTAAAGGTTACGAGCAGTACTTC.

This chain links TRBV30 with TRBJ1-4, with a weak D call TRBD1 (5 bases). Per germline, CDR1 GTSNPN and CDR2 SVGIG (reference sequence). This CDR3 spans 14 amino acids. The V end lost 0 bases, the J end lost 8 bases, and 13 bases lay between the germline ends. This CDR3 is CAWSVKDKGEKLFF. DNA for the CDR3: TGTGCCTGGAGTGTCAAGGACAAGGGGGAAAAACTGTTTTTT.

In its sample, this clone was seen once. The genes are TRBV29-1 and TRBJ2-2; 8 nucleotides agree with TRBD2. The CDR3 extends over 15 amino acids. V shed 6 bases and J 5 bases; nucleotides not matched to a gene: 11. Per the germline V gene, CDR1 is SQVTM and CDR2 is ANQGSEA. The CDR3 loop is CSVRLGASGTGELFF. The DNA of the CDR3 is TGCAGCGTCCGTCTGGGGGCTAGCGGGACCGGGGAGCTGTTTTTT.

The chain joins TRBV18 to TRBJ1-1, with D possibly TRBD1 on 6 matching bases. This CDR3 comprises 18 residues. The V and J ends lost 3 bases and 6 bases respectively, with 26 bases between them. Germline V gene lookup returns CDR1 KGHSH and CDR2 LQKENI. In DNA, the CDR3 is TGTGCCAGCTCACCGACAACGACAGAACAGGGTGGGTATCCTGAAGCTTTCTTT. It codes for CASSPTTTEQGGYPEAFF.

The rearrangement uses TRBV7-3 and TRBJ1-5; D remains ambiguous. The CDR3 is made up of 13 amino acids. V lost 0 bases to trimming and J lost 6 bases, with 6 bases between them. Looked up from germline, CDR1 is SGHTA and CDR2 is FQGTGA. This CDR3 reads CASSLTFGQPQHF. As DNA, the CDR3 is TGTGCCAGCAGCTTAACGTTCGGTCAGCCCCAGCATTTT.

The V call is TRBV15, the J call TRBJ2-7; D possibly corresponds to TRBD1 (5 bases). Trimming shortened V by 0 bases and J by 6 bases, and 12 bases separated the two germline ends. Germline loops: CDR1 LNHNV, CDR2 YYDKDF (reference sequence). The CDR3 consists of 14 residues. CDR3 sequence: CATSRDRVTREQYF. In DNA form, the CDR3 reads TGTGCCACCAGCAGAGACAGGGTCACTCGCGAGCAGTACTTC.

This clone occurred a few times. The chain employs TRBV10-2 and TRBJ1-2, with TRBD1 matching over 8 bases. V lost 2 bases, J lost 4 bases, and 6 bases stayed unmatched. Germline V CDR1 and CDR2: WSHSY, SAAADI. The CDR3 covers 15 residues. Here the CDR3 DNA reads TGCGCCAGCAGTGAGGGGATACAGGGGGGCTATGGCTACACCTTC. It translates to CASSEGIQGGYGYTF.

In the case of this clone: A read error may produce the germline difference seen at one junction end. This chain connects TRBV30 to TRBJ2-1; possible D gene TRBD2, 6 bases. The CDR3 is made up of 10 amino acids. The germline V gene has CDR1 GTSNPN and CDR2 SVGIG (reference sequence). For the CDR3, the DNA is TGTGCCGGGAGGTACAATGAGCAGTTCTTC. This codes for CAGRYNEQFF.